What follows are 13 T cell receptor beta chains derived from one specimen sequenced in a study of cytomegalovirus exposure and HLA in healthy donors. It was with 60 Vbeta and 13 Jbeta primers that the PCR ran. Sequencing used immunoSEQ multiplex PCR; TCRdb keeps in-frame clones, though not all of them. There are roughly 67,000 clones in the sample; 70% to 85% occur only once, and approximately 7.8% lies in the top ten. Sequenced material: PBMCs. The source is a man aged 55 to 70 in good health and CMV-seropositive.

The J gene is TRBJ2-7, the V gene TRBV10-1, with 9 bases that match TRBD1. Trimming at V came to 5 bases and at J to 5 bases, leaving 4 bases not matched to a gene. Germline V CDR1 and CDR2: WNHNN, SYGVQD (reference sequence). The CDR3 consists of 13 residues. The CDR3 DNA reads TGCGCCAGCAGTAAGGACAGGGGCCACGAGCAGTACTTC. This translates into CASSKDRGHEQYF.

The sample holds a few counts of this clone. V is TRBV2 and J is TRBJ1-3; 10 nucleotides agree with TRBD1. Germline-derived CDR1 and CDR2 are SNHLY and FYNNEI. The CDR3 totals 15 residues. With V trimmed by 3 bases and J by 4 bases, 3 bases remained unmatched. The CDR3 protein is CASSEGQGIGNTIYF. The DNA for the CDR3 is TGTGCCAGCAGTGAGGGACAGGGGATCGGAAACACCATATATTTT.

J is TRBJ1-2 and V is TRBV5-6; unclear D gene. Germline loops: CDR1 SGHDT, CDR2 YYEEEE. The CDR3 is 13 amino acids. Deletions cut 4 bases from V and 0 bases from J, with 7 bases between. CDR3 coding DNA: TGTGCCAGCAGCGCACAGCCTAACTATGGCTACACCTTC. Its translation is CASSAQPNYGYTF.

The chain has TRBV5-8 and TRBJ2-1, with 14 nucleotides matching TRBD2. The junction had 8 bases not matched to a gene; V was cut back by 4 bases and J by 8 bases. The length of the CDR3 is 16 residues. Germline CDR1 reads SGHTS; CDR2 reads YDEGEE. As DNA, the CDR3 is TGTGCCAGCAGCCCGCCCGGACTAGCGGGAGGCCATGAGCAGTTCTTC. Its protein is CASSPPGLAGGHEQFF.

The CDR3 DNA reads as TGTGCCAGCAGCCAGGGGACAGCAACTAATGAAAAACTGTTTTTT. Residues: CASSQGTATNEKLFF. The chain employs TRBV5-4 and TRBJ1-4; 7 bases match TRBD1. This CDR3 is 15 amino acids long. Trimming removed 4 bases from V and 0 bases from J; junction bases left unmatched: 3. From germline, CDR1 is SGHNT and CDR2 YYREEE (reference sequence).

This clone occurred once. This chain uses TRBV19 with TRBJ2-7; D is perhaps TRBD2 (6 bases). Germline CDR1 and CDR2: LNHDA and SQIVND (reference sequence). CDR3 size: 16 residues. With 6 bases removed from V and 7 bases from J, the gap between germline ends came to 25 bases. The CDR3 DNA follows: TGTGCCAGTAGCACACGAGGCGGGGACGGGGGTTGGGAGCAGTACTTC. Translated: CASSTRGGDGGWEQYF.

The chain carries TRBV27 and TRBJ2-1; 7 nucleotides match TRBD2. V was pared by 3 bases and J by 6 bases, with 8 bases of the junction left unmatched. Germline CDR1 is MNHEY and CDR2 is SMNVEV (reference sequence). The CDR3 is made up of 15 amino acids. The CDR3: CASSFATGGSNEQFF. The CDR3, as DNA: TGTGCCAGCAGTTTTGCGACGGGGGGAAGCAATGAGCAGTTCTTC.

In this sample, this clone turned up once. This chain links TRBV11-1 with TRBJ2-7, with 13 bases that match TRBD2. The germline V gene has CDR1 SGHAT and CDR2 FQDESV (reference sequence). V was clipped by 5 bases and J by 6 bases; unmatched bases: 13. This CDR3 has 17 amino acids. CDR3 nucleotides: TGTGCCAGCAGCCGGACTAGCGGGGGCCTCGATTTCGGCGAGCAGTACTTC. Its translation: CASSRTSGGLDFGEQYF.

This clone has just a few counts. The rearrangement joins TRBV5-1 to TRBJ2-7, with D hard to call. The CDR3 covers 14 residues. CDR1 and CDR2 from the germline V gene are SGHRS and YFSETQ. Trimming pared 1 base from V and 3 bases from J, leaving 11 bases between. The chain's CDR3 is CASSLNTAYYEQYF. CDR3 in DNA: TGCGCCAGCAGCTTGAATACAGCCTACTACGAGCAGTACTTC.

The gene calls are TRBV6-5 and TRBJ1-6; D perhaps matches TRBD1 (5 bases). Germline CDR1 and CDR2: MNHEY and SVGAGI. Trimming removed 1 base from V and 6 bases from J, with 13 bases in between. CDR3 length: 16 amino acids. The CDR3 region is CASSYFGGEINSPLHF. The CDR3 DNA is TGTGCCAGCAGTTACTTCGGGGGTGAAATTAATTCACCCCTCCACTTT.

The chain employs TRBV5-1 and TRBJ2-4; 7 bases line up with TRBD2. The CDR3 totals 16 residues. The germline V gene encodes CDR1 SGHRS and CDR2 YFSETQ. Germline trimming cut 7 bases from V and 1 base from J; bases unmatched to any gene: 11. CDR3 loop: CASGPSGGGAKNIQYF. In nucleotides, the CDR3 is TGCGCCAGCGGCCCTTCGGGGGGTGGTGCCAAAAACATTCAGTACTTC.

The J gene is TRBJ1-6, the V gene TRBV6-1, with 8 positions matching TRBD1. Germline trimming cut 7 bases from V and 7 bases from J; bases unmatched to any gene: 6. Germline loops: CDR1 MNHNS, CDR2 SASEGT. The CDR3 covers 14 residues. CDR3 sequence reads: CASNRQGRNSPLHF. CDR3 nucleotide sequence: TGTGCCAGCAATAGACAGGGGAGGAATTCACCCCTCCACTTT.

The chain couples TRBV29-1 to TRBJ1-2; 8 bases match TRBD1. The CDR3 is made up of 13 amino acids. Germline values: CDR1 SQVTM, CDR2 ANQGSEA. V was clipped by 4 bases and J by 5 bases; unmatched bases: 6. This CDR3 reads CSVGAGTGYGYTF. DNA for the CDR3: TGCAGCGTTGGCGCCGGGACAGGATATGGCTACACCTTC.